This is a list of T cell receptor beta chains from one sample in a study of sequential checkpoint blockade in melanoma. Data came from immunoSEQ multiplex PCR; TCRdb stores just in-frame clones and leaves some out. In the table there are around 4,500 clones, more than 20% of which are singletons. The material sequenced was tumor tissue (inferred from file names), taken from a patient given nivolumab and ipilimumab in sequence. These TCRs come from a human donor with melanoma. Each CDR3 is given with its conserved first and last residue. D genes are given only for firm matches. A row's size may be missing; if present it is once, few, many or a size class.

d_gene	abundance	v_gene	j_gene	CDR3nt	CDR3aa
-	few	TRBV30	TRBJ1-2	TGTGCCTGCCCGGACAGCCCCAACTATGGCTACACCTTC	CACPDSPNYGYTF
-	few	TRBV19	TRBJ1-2	TGTGCCAGTAGTCTGGTACAGCATGGCTACACCTTC	CASSLVQHGYTF
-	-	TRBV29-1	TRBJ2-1	TGCAGCGTTGCGACCTCCTGGAATGAGCAGTTCTTC	CSVATSWNEQFF
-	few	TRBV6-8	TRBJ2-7	TGTGCCAGCAGTTACGACAGCTCCTACGAGCAGTACTTC	CASSYDSSYEQYF
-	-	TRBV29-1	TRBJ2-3	TGCAGCTCCGATGGGGGGACCACAGATACGCAGTATTTT	CSSDGGTTDTQYF
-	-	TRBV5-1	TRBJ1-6	TGCGCCAGCACCCGAGACAGTGCTAATTCACCCCTCCACTTT	CASTRDSANSPLHF
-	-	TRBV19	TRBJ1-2	TGTGCCAGTACCGTCGGGGAGACTCTCTATGGCTACACCTTC	CASTVGETLYGYTF
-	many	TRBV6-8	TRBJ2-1	TGTGCCAGCAGTTACTCCCAAATAGGGACACCTCTCCGCTCCTACAATGAGCAGTTCTTC	CASSYSQIGTPLRSYNEQFF
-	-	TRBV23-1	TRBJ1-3	TGCGCCAGCAGCCAAGAGGCAGGTTATGATTACTCTGGAAACACCATATATTTT	CASSQEAGYDYSGNTIYF
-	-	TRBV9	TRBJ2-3	TGTGCCAGCACGTCACTAAGCGGCTTCGATACGCAGTATTTT	CASTSLSGFDTQYF
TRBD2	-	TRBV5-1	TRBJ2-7	TGCGCCAGCAGCTGGACTAGCGGGGATGGCTCCTACGAGCAGTACTTC	CASSWTSGDGSYEQYF
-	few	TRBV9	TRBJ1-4	TGTGCCAGCAGTCGCTCCGAAGACGAAAAACTGTTTTTT	CASSRSEDEKLFF
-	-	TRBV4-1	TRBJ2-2	TGCGCCAGCAGCCAAGACCTTAACAGGGCCCCCGGGGAGCTGTTTTTT	CASSQDLNRAPGELFF
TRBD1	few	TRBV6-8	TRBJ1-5	TGTGCCAGCAGACCCGCAGGGGGCACGAGAAGCAATCAGCCCCAGCATTTT	CASRPAGGTRSNQPQHF